Below are 15 T cell receptor beta chains sequenced from a single sample in a study of blood T cell repertoires in COVID-19. TCRdb keeps only in-frame clones here, not all; method: immunoSEQ multiplex PCR. This sample has more than 300,000 clones, with around 90% found just once. Sample: PBMCs or T cells enriched from blood (not recorded which). The origin of the receptors is a woman aged 25 to 39 who had recovered from COVID-19.

In its sample, this clone was seen once. This chain uses TRBV28 with TRBJ1-2, with D maybe TRBD1 (5 bases). V was trimmed by 1 base and J by 4 bases, leaving 13 bases between them. Per germline, CDR1 MDHEN and CDR2 SYDVKM. The CDR3 is 15 amino acids. The CDR3 bases are TGTGCCAGCAGTTTATTATCGGGACTGCTCTATGGCTACACCTTC. It encodes CASSLLSGLLYGYTF.

J is TRBJ2-1 and V is TRBV6-6; 11 bases align to TRBD2. V was pared by 5 bases and J by 5 bases, with 8 bases of the junction left unmatched. The CDR3 runs to 16 residues. Germline CDR1 and CDR2: MNHNY and SVGAGI (reference sequence). CDR3 nucleotide sequence: TGTGCCAGCAGTCGAGGAACTAGCGGGGGCGACAATGAGCAGTTCTTC. This codes for CASSRGTSGGDNEQFF.

This chain uses TRBV5-1 with TRBJ1-6; D might be TRBD1 (6 bases). CDR3 size: 14 residues. The ends were cut back, 2 bases at V and 10 bases at J, with 13 bases in the middle. Germline V gene sequence: CDR1 SGHRS, CDR2 YFSETQ. The CDR3 DNA follows: TGCGCCAGCAGCTTAAGCAGGGGAGAGTCACCCCTCCACTTT. Its protein product is CASSLSRGESPLHF.

This clone turned up a few times. The V and J genes are TRBV5-4 and TRBJ1-6; 8 bases map to TRBD1. Germline values: CDR1 SGHNT, CDR2 YYREEE (reference sequence). The CDR3 is made up of 16 amino acids. Trimming cost V 4 bases and J 2 bases; bases outside gene matches: 5. The CDR3 loop reads CASSLGQGPYNSPLHF. CDR3 nucleotides: TGTGCCAGCAGCCTTGGACAGGGCCCCTATAATTCACCCCTCCACTTT. Drawing the rest from reference TRBV5-4 and TRBJ1-6, the complete variable domain is ETGVTQSPTHLIKTRGQQVTLRCSSQSGHNTVSWYQQALGQGPQFIFQYYREEENGRGNFPPRFSGLQFPNYSSELNVNALELDDSALYLCASSLGQGPYNSPLHFGNGTRLTVT.

The V and J genes are TRBV5-1 and TRBJ1-3; D is perhaps TRBD1 (5 bases). CDR1 is SGHRS, CDR2 YFSETQ, per germline. The CDR3 extends over 16 amino acids. V lost 2 bases to trimming and J lost 0 bases, with 12 bases between them. The CDR3 DNA reads as TGCGCCAGCAGCTTACAGGCTTTCCACTCTGGAAACACCATATATTTT. Translated: CASSLQAFHSGNTIYF.

The chain joins TRBV27 to TRBJ1-1, with a tentative D call TRBD1 (6 bases). Trimming took 5 bases from V and 5 from J, leaving 9 bases between them. This CDR3 region has 12 residues. Per the germline V gene, CDR1 is MNHEY and CDR2 is SMNVEV (reference sequence). CDR3 in DNA: TGTGCCAGCAGTACACAGGGAACTGAAGCTTTCTTT. Protein sequence: CASSTQGTEAFF.

The rearrangement links TRBV7-8 to TRBJ1-5, with 7 positions matching TRBD1. V was pared by 0 bases and J by 5 bases, with 10 bases of the junction left unmatched. The length of the CDR3 is 17 residues. In germline, CDR1 is SGHVS, CDR2 FQNEAQ. The CDR3 sequence: CASSLAWGRQGDQPQHF. The CDR3, as DNA: TGTGCCAGCAGCTTAGCGTGGGGTAGGCAGGGGGATCAGCCCCAGCATTTT.

The chain employs TRBV6-5 and TRBJ1-1; no firm D call. Germline assignment: CDR1 MNHEY and CDR2 SVGAGI. The CDR3 runs to 16 residues. Deletions cut 0 bases from V and 0 bases from J, with 11 bases between. CDR3 nucleotide sequence: TGTGCCAGCAGTTACTCCTCGATTAGCATGAACACTGAAGCTTTCTTT. Translated: CASSYSSISMNTEAFF.

Concerning this clone: One end of the junction is discordant with germline, which a read error may explain. The V and J genes are TRBV7-7 and TRBJ2-5; 8 bases match TRBD2. Germline loops: CDR1 SSHAT, CDR2 FNYEAQ (reference sequence). This CDR3 is built from 15 residues. CDR3 nucleotide sequence: TGTGCTAGCAGCACCAACCTAGCGGGCCAAGAGACCCAGTACTTC. It encodes CASSTNLAGQETQYF.

CDR3 bases: TGTGCCAGCAGCTTAGGCCAGGGTGGGCGGAATGAGCAGTTCTTC. This gives the protein CASSLGQGGRNEQFF. The V and J genes are TRBV7-8 and TRBJ2-1; possibly TRBD1 for D (5 bases). V lost 1 base and J 7 bases, leaving 14 bases between the germline ends. Per the germline V gene, CDR1 is SGHVS and CDR2 is FQNEAQ. The CDR3 covers 15 residues.

The chain links TRBV30 to TRBJ1-2; 8 nucleotides line up with TRBD1. Germline CDR1 reads GTSNPN; CDR2 reads SVGIG (reference sequence). Unmatched junction bases numbered 9, after V lost 2 bases and J lost 7 bases. The CDR3 spans 14 residues. CDR3 sequence: CAWSSPETGVGYTF. CDR3 nucleotide sequence: TGTGCCTGGAGTAGTCCAGAGACAGGGGTTGGCTACACCTTC. Complete variable domain (other parts from reference TRBV30 and TRBJ1-2): SQTIHQWPATLVQPVGSPLSLECTVEGTSNPNLYWYRQAAGRGLQLLFYSVGIGQISSEVPQNLSASRPQDRQFILSSKKLLLSDSGFYLCAWSSPETGVGYTFGSGTRLTVV.

The chain is built from TRBV5-1 and TRBJ1-2, with D tentatively TRBD1 (5 bases). Germline assignment: CDR1 SGHRS and CDR2 YFSETQ. The CDR3 loop spans 13 amino acids. The V and J ends lost 3 bases and 6 bases respectively, with 12 bases between them. DNA of the CDR3: TGCGCCAGCAGCTCAGACCTAGGGGATGGCTACACCTTC. As protein: CASSSDLGDGYTF.

J is TRBJ1-1 and V is TRBV14; a possible D gene is TRBD1 (5 bases). This CDR3 has 17 amino acids. CDR1 and CDR2 (germline): SGHDN, FVKESK. Trimming took off 2 bases at V and 5 bases at J, with 21 bases between the two ends. The CDR3 loop reads CASSQLRASLRGTEAFF. The CDR3 DNA follows: TGTGCCAGCAGCCAATTGAGGGCATCCCTCCGGGGGACTGAAGCTTTCTTT.

The chain has TRBV12-3 or TRBV12-4 and TRBJ1-2; no firm D call. Trimming left V 3 bases short and J 7 bases short, with 12 bases between. This CDR3 region has 13 residues. This chain's CDR3 is CASSLNREGGYTF. In nucleotides, the CDR3 is TGTGCCAGCAGTTTGAATAGGGAGGGTGGCTACACCTTC.

The chain combines TRBV29-1 with TRBJ2-3; weak D call: TRBD1 (6 bases). Trimming took 4 bases from V and 0 from J, leaving 14 bases between them. The CDR3 covers 15 residues. Per the germline V gene, CDR1 is SQVTM and CDR2 is ANQGSEA. The CDR3 sequence: CSVVVGQLSTDTQYF. The DNA of the CDR3 is TGCAGCGTTGTCGTCGGACAGTTGAGCACAGATACGCAGTATTTT.